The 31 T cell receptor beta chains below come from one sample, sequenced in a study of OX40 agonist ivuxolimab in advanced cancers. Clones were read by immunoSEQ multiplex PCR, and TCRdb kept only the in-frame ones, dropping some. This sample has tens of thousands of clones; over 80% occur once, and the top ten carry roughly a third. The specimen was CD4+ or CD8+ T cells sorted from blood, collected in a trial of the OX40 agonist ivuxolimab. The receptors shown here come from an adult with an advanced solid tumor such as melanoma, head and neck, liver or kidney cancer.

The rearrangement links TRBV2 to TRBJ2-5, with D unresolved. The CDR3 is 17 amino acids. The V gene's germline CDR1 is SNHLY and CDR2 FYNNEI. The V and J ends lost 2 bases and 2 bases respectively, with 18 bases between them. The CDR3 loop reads CASSEQDRPTSQETQYF. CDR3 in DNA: TGTGCCAGCAGTGAACAGGACCGCCCTACCTCGCAAGAGACCCAGTACTTC. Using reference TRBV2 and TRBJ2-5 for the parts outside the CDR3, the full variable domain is EPEVTQTPSHQVTQMGQEVILRCVPISNHLYFYWYRQILGQKVEFLVSFYNNEISEKSEIFDDQFSVERPDGSNFTLKIRSTKLEDSAMYFCASSEQDRPTSQETQYFGPGTRLLVL.

This CDR3 reads CASTRASPYNEQFF. CDR3 coding DNA: TGTGCCAGCACCAGGGCCAGCCCTTACAATGAGCAGTTCTTC. This chain uses TRBV5-4 with TRBJ2-1; tentative D call: TRBD1 (5 bases). The V and J ends lost 6 bases and 4 bases respectively, with 14 bases between them. CDR1 is SGHNT, CDR2 YYREEE, per germline (reference sequence). The CDR3 runs to 14 residues.

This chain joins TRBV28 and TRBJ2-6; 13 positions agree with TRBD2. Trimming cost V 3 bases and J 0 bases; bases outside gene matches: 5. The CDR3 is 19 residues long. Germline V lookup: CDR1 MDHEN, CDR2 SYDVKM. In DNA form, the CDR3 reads TGTGCCAGCAGTTTGGGACTAGCGGGGACTTTCTCTGGGGCCAACGTCCTGACTTTC. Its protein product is CASSLGLAGTFSGANVLTF.

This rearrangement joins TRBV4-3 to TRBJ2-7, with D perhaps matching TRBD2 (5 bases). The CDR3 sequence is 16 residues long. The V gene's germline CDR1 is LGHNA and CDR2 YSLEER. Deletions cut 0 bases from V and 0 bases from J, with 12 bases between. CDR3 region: CASSQEGLGSSYEQYF. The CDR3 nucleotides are TGCGCCAGCAGCCAAGAGGGGTTGGGGAGCTCCTACGAGCAGTACTTC.

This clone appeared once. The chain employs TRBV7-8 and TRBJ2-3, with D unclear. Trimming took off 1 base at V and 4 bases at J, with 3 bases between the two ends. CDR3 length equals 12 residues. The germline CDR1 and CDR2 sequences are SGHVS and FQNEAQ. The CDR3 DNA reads TGTGCCAGCAGCTTAGACGCAGATACGCAGTATTTT. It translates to CASSLDADTQYF.

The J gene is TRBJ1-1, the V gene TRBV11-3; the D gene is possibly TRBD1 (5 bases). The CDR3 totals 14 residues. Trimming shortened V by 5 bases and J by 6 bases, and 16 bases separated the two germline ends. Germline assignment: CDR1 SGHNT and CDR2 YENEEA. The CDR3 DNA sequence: TGTGCCAGCAGCGCGAGAGGGGTTGTGGCTGAAGCTTTCTTT. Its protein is CASSARGVVAEAFF.

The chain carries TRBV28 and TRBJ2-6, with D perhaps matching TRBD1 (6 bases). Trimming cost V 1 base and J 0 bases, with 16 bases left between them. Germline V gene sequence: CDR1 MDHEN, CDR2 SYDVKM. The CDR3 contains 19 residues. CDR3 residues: CASSLLIIQGYSGANVLTF. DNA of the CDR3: TGTGCCAGCAGTTTATTGATAATACAGGGATACTCTGGGGCCAACGTCCTGACTTTC.

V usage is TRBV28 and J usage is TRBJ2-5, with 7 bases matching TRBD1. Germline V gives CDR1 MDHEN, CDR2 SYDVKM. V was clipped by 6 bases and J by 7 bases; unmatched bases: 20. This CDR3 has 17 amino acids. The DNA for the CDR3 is TGTGCCAGCAGCTCCCTCGACAGGGCTGGAGCCGCGGCGACCCAGTACTTC. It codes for CASSSLDRAGAAATQYF.

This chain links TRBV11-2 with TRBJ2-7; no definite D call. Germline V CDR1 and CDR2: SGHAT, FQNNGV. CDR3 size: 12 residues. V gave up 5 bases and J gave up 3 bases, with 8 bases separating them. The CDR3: CASSLNSYEQYF. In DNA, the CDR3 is TGTGCCAGCAGCCTTAACAGCTACGAGCAGTACTTC.

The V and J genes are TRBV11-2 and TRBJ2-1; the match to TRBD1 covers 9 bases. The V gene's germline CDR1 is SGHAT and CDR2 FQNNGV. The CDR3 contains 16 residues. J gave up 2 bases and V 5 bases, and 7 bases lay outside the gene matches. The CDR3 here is CASSAWDRAAYNEQFF. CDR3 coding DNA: TGTGCCAGCAGCGCCTGGGACAGGGCCGCCTACAATGAGCAGTTCTTC.

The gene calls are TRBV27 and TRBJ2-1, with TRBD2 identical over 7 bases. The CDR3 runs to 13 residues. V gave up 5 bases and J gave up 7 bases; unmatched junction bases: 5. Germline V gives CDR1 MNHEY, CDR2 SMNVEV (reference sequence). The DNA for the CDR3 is TGTGCCAGCAGTGAGACTAGCAGGAATGAGCAGTTCTTC. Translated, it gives CASSETSRNEQFF.

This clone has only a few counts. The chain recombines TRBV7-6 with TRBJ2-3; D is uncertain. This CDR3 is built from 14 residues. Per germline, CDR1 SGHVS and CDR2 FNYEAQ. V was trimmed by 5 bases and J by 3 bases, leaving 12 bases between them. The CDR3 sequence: CASSPRVGTDTQYF. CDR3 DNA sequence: TGTGCCAGCAGCCCCCGGGTCGGGACAGATACGCAGTATTTT.

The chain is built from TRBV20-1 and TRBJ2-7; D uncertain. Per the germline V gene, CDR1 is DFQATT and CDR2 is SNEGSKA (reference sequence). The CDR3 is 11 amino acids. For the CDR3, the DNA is TGCAGCGCCCGGCAATCCTACGAGCAGTACTTC. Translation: CSARQSYEQYF.

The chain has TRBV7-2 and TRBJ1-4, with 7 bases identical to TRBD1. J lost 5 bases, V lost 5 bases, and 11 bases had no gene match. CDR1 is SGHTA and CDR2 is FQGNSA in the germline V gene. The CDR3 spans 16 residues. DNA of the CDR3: TGTGCCAGCAGCCTTGCCTCTGGGACAGCAAATGAAAAACTGTTTTTT. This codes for CASSLASGTANEKLFF. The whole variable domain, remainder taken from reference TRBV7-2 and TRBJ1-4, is GAGVSQSPSNKVTEKGKDVELRCDPISGHTALYWYRQSLGQGLEFLIYFQGNSAPDKSGLPSDRFSAERTGGSVSTLTIQRTQQEDSAVYLCASSLASGTANEKLFFGSGTQLSVL.

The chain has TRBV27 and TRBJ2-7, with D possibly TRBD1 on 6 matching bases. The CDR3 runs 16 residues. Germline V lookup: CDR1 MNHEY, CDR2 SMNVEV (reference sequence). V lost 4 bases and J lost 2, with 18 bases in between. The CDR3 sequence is CASSSSGAYPPYEQYF. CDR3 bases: TGTGCCAGCAGTTCCTCAGGGGCCTACCCCCCCTACGAGCAGTACTTC.

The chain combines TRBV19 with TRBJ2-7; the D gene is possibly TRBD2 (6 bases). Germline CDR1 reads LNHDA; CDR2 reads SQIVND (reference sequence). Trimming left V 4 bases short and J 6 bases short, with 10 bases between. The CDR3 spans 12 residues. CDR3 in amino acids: CASSNRGGEQYF. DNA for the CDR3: TGTGCCAGTAGTAATAGGGGAGGCGAGCAGTACTTC.

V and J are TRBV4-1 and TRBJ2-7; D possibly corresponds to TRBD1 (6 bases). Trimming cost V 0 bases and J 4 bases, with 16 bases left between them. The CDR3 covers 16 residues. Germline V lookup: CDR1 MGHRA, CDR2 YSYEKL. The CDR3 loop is CASSQESSGQQYEQYF. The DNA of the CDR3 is TGCGCCAGCAGCCAAGAATCATCGGGACAACAATACGAGCAGTACTTC.

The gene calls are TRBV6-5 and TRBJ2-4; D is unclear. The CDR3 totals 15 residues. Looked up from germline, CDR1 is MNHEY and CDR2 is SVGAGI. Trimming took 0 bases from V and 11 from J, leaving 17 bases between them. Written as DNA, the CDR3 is TGTGCCAGCAGTTACTCGATCCGCGAAGGCGCCCTTCAGTACTTC. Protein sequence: CASSYSIREGALQYF.

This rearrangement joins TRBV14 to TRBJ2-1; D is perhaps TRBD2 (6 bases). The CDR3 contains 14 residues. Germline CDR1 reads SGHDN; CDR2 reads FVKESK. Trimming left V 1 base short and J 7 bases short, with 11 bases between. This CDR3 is CASSQGGSGNEQFF. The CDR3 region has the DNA TGTGCCAGCAGCCAAGGGGGTAGCGGTAATGAGCAGTTCTTC.

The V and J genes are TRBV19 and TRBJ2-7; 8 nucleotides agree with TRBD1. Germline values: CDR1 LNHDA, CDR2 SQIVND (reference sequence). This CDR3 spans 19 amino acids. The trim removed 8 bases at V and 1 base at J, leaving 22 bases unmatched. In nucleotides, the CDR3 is TGTGCCAGTCCCCCACCGGGACAGGTAACTTCGTCCCTTTCCTACGAGCAGTACTTC. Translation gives CASPPPGQVTSSLSYEQYF.

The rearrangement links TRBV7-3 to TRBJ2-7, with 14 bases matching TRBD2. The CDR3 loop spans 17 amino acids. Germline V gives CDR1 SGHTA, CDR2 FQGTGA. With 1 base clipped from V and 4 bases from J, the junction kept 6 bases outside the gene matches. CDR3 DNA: TGTGCCAGCAGCTTAAAGACTAGCGGGAGGGATAGGTACGAGCAGTACTTC. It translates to CASSLKTSGRDRYEQYF.

The CDR3: CASSLEGQSGANVLTF. Here the CDR3 DNA reads TGTGCCAGCAGCTTAGAGGGGCAGTCTGGGGCCAACGTCCTGACTTTC. The chain is built from TRBV7-6 and TRBJ2-6; perhaps TRBD1 as D (5 bases). The CDR3 covers 16 residues. V gave up 1 base and J gave up 1 base, with 8 bases separating them. CDR1 is SGHVS and CDR2 is FNYEAQ in the germline V gene.

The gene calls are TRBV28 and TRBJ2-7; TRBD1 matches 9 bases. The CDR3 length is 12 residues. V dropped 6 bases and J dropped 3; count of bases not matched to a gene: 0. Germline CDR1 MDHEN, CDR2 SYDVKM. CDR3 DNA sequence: TGTGCCAGCAGGGGACAGGGCTACGAGCAGTACTTC. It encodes CASRGQGYEQYF.

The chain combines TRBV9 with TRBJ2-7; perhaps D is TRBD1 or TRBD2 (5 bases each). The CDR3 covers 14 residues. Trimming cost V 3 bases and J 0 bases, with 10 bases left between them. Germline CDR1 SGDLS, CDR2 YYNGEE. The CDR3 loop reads CASSAGTDSYEQYF. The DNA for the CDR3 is TGTGCCAGCAGCGCCGGGACCGACTCCTACGAGCAGTACTTC.

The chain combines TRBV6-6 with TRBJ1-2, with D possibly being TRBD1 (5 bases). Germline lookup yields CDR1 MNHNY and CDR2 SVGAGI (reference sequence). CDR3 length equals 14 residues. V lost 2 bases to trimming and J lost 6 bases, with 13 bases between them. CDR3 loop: CASSYREGPNGYTF. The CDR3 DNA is TGTGCCAGCAGTTACCGTGAGGGACCCAATGGCTACACCTTC.

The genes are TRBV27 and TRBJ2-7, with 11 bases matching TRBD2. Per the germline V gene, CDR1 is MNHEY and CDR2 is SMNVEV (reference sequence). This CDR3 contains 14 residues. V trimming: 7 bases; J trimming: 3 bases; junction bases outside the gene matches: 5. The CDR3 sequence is CASKLAGGFYEQYF. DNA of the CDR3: TGTGCCAGCAAGTTAGCGGGAGGGTTCTACGAGCAGTACTTC.

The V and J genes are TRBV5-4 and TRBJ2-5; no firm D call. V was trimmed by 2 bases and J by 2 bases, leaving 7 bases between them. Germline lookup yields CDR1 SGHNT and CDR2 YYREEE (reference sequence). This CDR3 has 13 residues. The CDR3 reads CASSFSVQETQYF. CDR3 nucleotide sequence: TGTGCCAGCAGCTTTTCCGTGCAAGAGACCCAGTACTTC. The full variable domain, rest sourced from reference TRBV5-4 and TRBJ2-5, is ETGVTQSPTHLIKTRGQQVTLRCSSQSGHNTVSWYQQALGQGPQFIFQYYREEENGRGNFPPRFSGLQFPNYSSELNVNALELDDSALYLCASSFSVQETQYFGPGTRLLVL.

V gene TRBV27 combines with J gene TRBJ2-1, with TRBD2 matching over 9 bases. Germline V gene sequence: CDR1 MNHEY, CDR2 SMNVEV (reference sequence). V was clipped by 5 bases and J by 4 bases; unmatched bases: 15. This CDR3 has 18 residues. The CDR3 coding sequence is TGTGCCAGCAGTAGCATTAGCGGGAGTTCATCCCGTTACAATGAGCAGTTCTTC. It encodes CASSSISGSSSRYNEQFF.

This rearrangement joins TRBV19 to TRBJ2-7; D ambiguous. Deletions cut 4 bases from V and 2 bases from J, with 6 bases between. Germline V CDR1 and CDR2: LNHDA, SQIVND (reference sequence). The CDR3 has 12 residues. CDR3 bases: TGTGCCAGTAGTAAGGGAACCTACGAGCAGTACTTC. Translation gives CASSKGTYEQYF.

As DNA, the CDR3 is TGTGCCAGCAGCGAATGGGGGGGCACAGATACGCAGTATTTT. Translated, it gives CASSEWGGTDTQYF. The V gene is TRBV9, the J gene TRBJ2-3, with D tentatively TRBD2 (6 bases). The CDR3 has 14 amino acids. Between the trimmed V and J ends, which lost 3 bases and 1 base, there was a span of 9 bases. Germline-derived CDR1 and CDR2 are SGDLS and YYNGEE.

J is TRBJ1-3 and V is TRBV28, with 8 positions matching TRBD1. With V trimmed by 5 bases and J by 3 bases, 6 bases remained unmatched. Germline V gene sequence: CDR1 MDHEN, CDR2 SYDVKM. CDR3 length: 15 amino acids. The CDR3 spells CASSETGVGGNTIYF. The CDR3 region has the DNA TGTGCCAGCAGTGAGACAGGGGTCGGTGGAAACACCATATATTTT.